The 29 T cell receptor beta chains below come from one sample, sequenced in a study of shared clonotypes between healthy human individuals. Sequencing used immunoSEQ multiplex PCR; TCRdb keeps in-frame clones, though not all of them. Of roughly 2.2 million clones listed, approximately 93% are singletons. The source material was naive CD4+ T cells from PBMCs. This sample's subset: CD45RA+ positively selected. All receptors derive from a young man in good health. Some clones in this sample may be carry-over from other donors' samples.

For this clone: Within the sample, other DNA sequences also encode this same CDR3. DNA of the CDR3: TGTGCCAGCAGTGAACTAGCGGGAGGCACCGGGGAGCTGTTTTTT. This codes for CASSELAGGTGELFF. This chain connects TRBV2 to TRBJ2-2, with 11 positions matching TRBD2. The V gene end was trimmed by 2 bases and the J gene end by 4 bases; junction bases not matched to a gene: 0. There are 15 residues in the CDR3. Germline V gene lookup returns CDR1 SNHLY and CDR2 FYNNEI.

About this clone itself: Other DNA sequences of this sample code for an identical CDR3. This rearrangement joins TRBV20-1 to TRBJ1-1, with unresolved D. This CDR3 is 11 amino acids long. Trimming removed 3 bases at V and 6 bases at J, with 8 bases between. CDR1 is DFQATT, CDR2 SNEGSKA, per germline (reference sequence). CDR3 sequence (DNA): TGCAGTGCTAGTCGGAGAGCTGAAGCTTTCTTT. Its translation: CSASRRAEAFF.

J is TRBJ2-7 and V is TRBV5-1; 9 bases are a match to TRBD1. The germline gives CDR1 SGHRS, CDR2 YFSETQ. This CDR3 spans 18 amino acids. Trimming cost V 3 bases and J 2 bases; bases outside gene matches: 15. In DNA, the CDR3 is TGCGCCAGCAGCTCGGGACAGGGCGGTAAGATCACGGCCTACGAGCAGTACTTC. It encodes CASSSGQGGKITAYEQYF.

For this clone: Other nucleotide sequences in the sample specify the same CDR3. CDR3 region: CASRTGGSSYNEQFF. The CDR3 nucleotides read TGTGCCAGCAGAACCGGGGGAAGCTCCTACAATGAGCAGTTCTTC. The rearrangement links TRBV6-6 to TRBJ2-1; tentatively, D is TRBD2 (6 bases). Germline V gives CDR1 MNHNY, CDR2 SVGAGI (reference sequence). Trimming stripped 6 bases from V and 0 bases from J, with 12 bases between. The CDR3 covers 15 residues.

V and J are TRBV30 and TRBJ2-1, with TRBD1 matching over 8 bases. Germline lookup yields CDR1 GTSNPN and CDR2 SVGIG (reference sequence). J was trimmed by 7 bases and V by 2 bases; bases with no gene match: 10. This CDR3 comprises 15 residues. The DNA for the CDR3 is TGTGCCTGGAGTTTGGACAGGGTTGGTTATAATGAGCAGTTCTTC. Protein product: CAWSLDRVGYNEQFF. Supplemented by reference TRBV30 and TRBJ2-1, the full variable domain reads SQTIHQWPATLVQPVGSPLSLECTVEGTSNPNLYWYRQAAGRGLQLLFYSVGIGQISSEVPQNLSASRPQDRQFILSSKKLLLSDSGFYLCAWSLDRVGYNEQFFGPGTRLTVL.

V is TRBV9 and J is TRBJ2-2; weak D call: TRBD1 (5 bases). The CDR3 totals 15 residues. Trimming removed 1 base from V and 6 bases from J, with 13 bases in between. CDR1 is SGDLS, CDR2 YYNGEE, per germline. The CDR3 DNA reads TGTGCCAGCAGCGTAAATTCAAGGGGCGCCGGGGAGCTGTTTTTT. Its protein is CASSVNSRGAGELFF.

In this sample, this clone turned up a few times. The chain uses TRBV4-1 and TRBJ1-5; D is perhaps TRBD1 (6 bases). The germline V gene has CDR1 MGHRA and CDR2 YSYEKL. CDR3 length: 14 amino acids. V was shortened by 0 bases and J by 9 bases, with 12 bases between the two germline ends. The DNA for the CDR3 is TGCGCCAGCAGCCAAGAACAGGGATCCGGGCCCCAGCATTTT. This sequence encodes CASSQEQGSGPQHF.

As for this clone: Distinct nucleotide sequences in the sample also encode this CDR3. This rearrangement joins TRBV2 to TRBJ2-7; no clear D gene. CDR1 and CDR2 from the germline V gene are SNHLY and FYNNEI. V gave up 4 bases and J gave up 4 bases, with 11 bases separating them. CDR3 size: 13 residues. CDR3 loop: CASSAGLYYEQYF. DNA for the CDR3: TGTGCCAGCAGTGCGGGTCTCTATTACGAGCAGTACTTC.

The chain has TRBV28 and TRBJ1-5; D ambiguous. Germline loops: CDR1 MDHEN, CDR2 SYDVKM. Trimming left V 4 bases short and J 5 bases short, with 6 bases between. The CDR3 runs 12 residues. For the CDR3, the DNA is TGTGCCAGCAGTTCCTCCGATCAGCCCCAGCATTTT. Its protein product is CASSSSDQPQHF.

This chain links TRBV6-5 with TRBJ1-5; no clear D. The germline V gene encodes CDR1 MNHEY and CDR2 SVGAGI. V lost 6 bases, J lost 1 base, and 7 bases lay in between. The CDR3 consists of 13 residues. The CDR3 is CASRKDSNQPQHF. The CDR3 DNA follows: TGTGCCAGCAGGAAGGACAGCAATCAGCCCCAGCATTTT.

The chain uses TRBV7-9 and TRBJ2-5; D possibly uses TRBD1 or TRBD2 (5 bases each). Germline values: CDR1 SEHNR, CDR2 FQNEAQ (reference sequence). V was shortened by 2 bases and J by 4 bases, with 14 bases between the two germline ends. The CDR3 loop spans 15 amino acids. The CDR3 DNA is TGTGCCAGCAGCTTATTGAGGGGTGGCGCAGAGACCCAGTACTTC. Translation gives CASSLLRGGAETQYF.

The chain has TRBV5-4 and TRBJ1-4, with TRBD1 matching 8 bases. This CDR3 is 14 amino acids long. CDR1 and CDR2 from the germline V gene are SGHNT and YYREEE (reference sequence). V lost 4 bases to trimming and J lost 7 bases; unmatched junction nucleotides: 6. CDR3 amino acids: CASSIQGESEKLFF. The DNA of the CDR3 is TGTGCCAGCAGCATACAGGGGGAGAGTGAAAAACTGTTTTTT.

V gene TRBV5-6 combines with J gene TRBJ1-2; the D is unclear. The V end lost 0 bases, the J end lost 9 bases, and 9 bases lay between the germline ends. This CDR3 is built from 12 residues. Germline CDR1 reads SGHDT; CDR2 reads YYEEEE. The CDR3 protein is CASSLAGNSYTF. In DNA form, the CDR3 reads TGTGCCAGCAGCTTGGCCGGTAATAGCTACACCTTC.

V is TRBV15 and J is TRBJ2-7, with 10 bases identical to TRBD1. CDR1 and CDR2 (germline): LNHNV, YYDKDF (reference sequence). The V and J ends lost 3 bases and 4 bases, in that order; junction bases with no gene match: 3. This CDR3 region has 14 residues. Here the CDR3 reads CATSRGTGDYEQYF. CDR3 DNA sequence: TGTGCCACCAGCAGGGGGACAGGGGATTACGAGCAGTACTTC. Together with reference TRBV15 and TRBJ2-7, the CDR3 gives the full variable domain: DAMVIQNPRYQVTQFGKPVTLSCSQTLNHNVMYWYQQKSSQAPKLLFHYYDKDFNNEADTPDNFQSRRPNTSFCFLDIRSPGLGDTAMYLCATSRGTGDYEQYFGPGTRLTVT.

In regard to this clone: The identical CDR3 is also encoded by other nucleotide sequences in the sample. The chain couples TRBV6-5 to TRBJ1-5; D gene ambiguous. CDR3 length: 15 amino acids. V was shortened by 3 bases and J by 0 bases, with 9 bases between the two germline ends. CDR1 is MNHEY, CDR2 SVGAGI, per germline. CDR3: CASSYKPGSNQPQHF. The CDR3 DNA follows: TGTGCCAGCAGTTATAAGCCAGGTAGCAATCAGCCCCAGCATTTT.

The chain combines TRBV11-2 with TRBJ2-7; perhaps TRBD1 as D (5 bases). V lost 4 bases and J lost 2, with 12 bases in between. There are 14 residues in the CDR3. The germline V gene encodes CDR1 SGHAT and CDR2 FQNNGV. The CDR3 DNA follows: TGTGCCAGCAGCTGGGGTCCACAGGCCTACGAGCAGTACTTC. Its translation is CASSWGPQAYEQYF.

The chain links TRBV14 to TRBJ2-7; no clear D. Germline V gives CDR1 SGHDN, CDR2 FVKESK. The CDR3 extends over 15 amino acids. V was trimmed by 1 base and J by 2 bases, leaving 12 bases between them. The CDR3 nucleotides read TGTGCCAGCAGCCAAGGGCAGGCGCTAACCTACGAGCAGTACTTC. Translating it yields CASSQGQALTYEQYF.

Comment on this clone: Different DNA sequences within this sample yield the same CDR3. CDR3 in amino acids: CASSQRTGPNTEAFF. The CDR3 region has the DNA TGTGCCAGCAGCCAACGGACAGGGCCGAACACTGAAGCTTTCTTT. The rearrangement joins TRBV4-2 to TRBJ1-1, with 8 bases matching TRBD1. V dropped 2 bases and J dropped 1; count of bases not matched to a gene: 3. The CDR3 loop spans 15 amino acids. Germline CDR1 LGHNA, CDR2 YNFKEQ.

The J gene is TRBJ2-6, the V gene TRBV4-1; TRBD1 matches at 7 bases. Trimming took 8 bases from V and 2 from J; bases not matched to a gene: 9. Germline CDR1 is MGHRA and CDR2 is YSYEKL. The CDR3 runs 16 residues. This chain's CDR3 is CASALDRWAGANVLTF. DNA for the CDR3: TGCGCCAGCGCTCTGGACAGGTGGGCTGGGGCCAACGTCCTGACTTTC.

This chain connects TRBV19 to TRBJ1-4, with D maybe TRBD1 (5 bases). The V end was cut by 2 bases, the J end by 15 bases, with 16 bases between. The CDR3 contains 13 residues. Germline V gene lookup returns CDR1 LNHDA and CDR2 SQIVND (reference sequence). Here the CDR3 DNA reads TGTGCCAGTAGTATAAAATCAGGGTCGTCGTTGTTTTTT. Protein: CASSIKSGSSLFF.

The gene calls are TRBV11-1 and TRBJ2-1, with unresolved D. The V and J ends lost 1 base and 10 bases respectively, with 20 bases between them. Germline V gives CDR1 SGHAT, CDR2 FQDESV (reference sequence). The CDR3 extends over 16 amino acids. The CDR3 DNA reads as TGTGCCAGCAGCTTAGTTCGTCTACCCATGGTGATCGAGCAGTTCTTC. Translating gives CASSLVRLPMVIEQFF.

This clone was recorded only once. This chain connects TRBV19 to TRBJ2-7, with 7 bases identical to TRBD1. After removal of 4 bases from V and 0 bases from J, the junction contained 9 bases not matched to a gene. The CDR3 totals 16 residues. Germline CDR1 is LNHDA and CDR2 is SQIVND (reference sequence). This CDR3 reads CASSTSGQLLSYEQYF. The CDR3 nucleotides are TGTGCCAGTAGTACCTCGGGACAGCTTCTCTCCTACGAGCAGTACTTC. Full variable domain (rest looked up from reference TRBV19 and TRBJ2-7): DGGITQSPKYLFRKEGQNVTLSCEQNLNHDAMYWYRQDPGQGLRLIYYSQIVNDFQKGDIAEGYSVSREKKESFPLTVTSAQKNPTAFYLCASSTSGQLLSYEQYFGPGTRLTVT.

V gene TRBV5-1 combines with J gene TRBJ2-7, with TRBD2 as a possible D gene (5 bases). Germline V gene lookup returns CDR1 SGHRS and CDR2 YFSETQ. The CDR3 has 13 amino acids. V lost 6 bases and J lost 7, with 17 bases in between. This CDR3 is CASKLGRSGEQYF. The CDR3 region has the DNA TGCGCCAGCAAGCTGGGCAGGTCGGGAGAGCAGTACTTC.

The chain uses TRBV2 and TRBJ1-1, with a weak D call TRBD1 (6 bases). This CDR3 comprises 13 residues. In germline, CDR1 is SNHLY, CDR2 FYNNEI. V gave up 8 bases and J gave up 1 base, with 11 bases separating them. Written as DNA, the CDR3 is TGTGCCAGCGGAATGGACAGGAACACTGAAGCTTTCTTT. It translates to CASGMDRNTEAFF.

The rearrangement links TRBV4-3 to TRBJ2-1; a possible D gene is TRBD2 (6 bases). Trimming removed 4 bases at V and 6 bases at J, with 19 bases between. CDR3 length equals 16 residues. Germline V gives CDR1 LGHNA, CDR2 YSLEER. The DNA of the CDR3 is TGCGCCAGCAGCCCTATGGGGCTAGCGTTCTCCAATGAGCAGTTCTTC. Residues: CASSPMGLAFSNEQFF.

This chain links TRBV7-6 with TRBJ2-1, with TRBD1 identical over 9 bases. Germline V lookup: CDR1 SGHVS, CDR2 FNYEAQ. V shed 4 bases and J 2 bases; nucleotides not matched to a gene: 6. The CDR3 contains 16 residues. The CDR3 is CASSSVRTGAYNEQFF. The CDR3 DNA follows: TGTGCCAGCAGCTCCGTCAGGACAGGGGCCTACAATGAGCAGTTCTTC.

The genes are TRBV9 and TRBJ2-7; no firm D call. Trimming removed 1 base at V and 0 bases at J, with 8 bases between. Per the germline V gene, CDR1 is SGDLS and CDR2 is YYNGEE. The CDR3 runs 14 residues. The CDR3 reads CASSVQASSYEQYF. The DNA of the CDR3 is TGTGCCAGCAGCGTACAAGCGTCCTCCTACGAGCAGTACTTC.

The V and J genes are TRBV28 and TRBJ2-1; the match to TRBD2 covers 14 bases. The CDR3 is made up of 16 amino acids. The V segment lost 7 bases and the J segment 4 bases; nucleotides outside the gene matches: 6. Germline assignment: CDR1 MDHEN and CDR2 SYDVKM. CDR3 residues: CASIGTSGREYNEQFF. The CDR3 DNA sequence: TGTGCCAGCATCGGGACTAGCGGGAGAGAATACAATGAGCAGTTCTTC.

The genes are TRBV7-2 and TRBJ1-2, with TRBD1 matching over 11 bases. This CDR3 has 14 residues. The V gene's germline CDR1 is SGHTA and CDR2 FQGNSA. Trimming at V came to 3 bases and at J to 7 bases, leaving 4 bases not matched to a gene. The CDR3 here is CASSFGQGAGGYTF. The CDR3 nucleotides read TGTGCCAGCAGCTTCGGACAGGGGGCCGGTGGCTACACCTTC.